This TCR beta chain appears in the sequencing data of a study of patients and donors after allogeneic stem cell transplantation. This clonotype was seen a single time. V lost 6 bases, J lost 3 bases, and 7 bases stayed unmatched. The length of the CDR3 is 15 residues. The V gene's germline CDR1 is MNHEY and CDR2 SMNVEV (reference sequence). TCRdb passed the RT-PCR reads through MiXCR, listing each CDR3 protein once. There are about a million distinct CDR3 sequences in the sample; roughly 18% occur only once, and roughly 6% lies in the top ten. The sequenced material came from blood, either unsorted or a sorted T cell fraction (not recorded which). The receptor's source is a human donor who was either an allogeneic HSCT recipient or a stem cell or donor lymphocyte infusion donor (not recorded which). It is not recorded whose cells these are; they may come from a transplant donor. This rearrangement joins TRBV27 to TRBJ2-1, with TRBD1 matching 8 bases. DNA of the CDR3: TGTGCCAGCAGCTTCCTTGACAGGGGCTACAATGAGCAGTTCTTC. Protein: CASSFLDRGYNEQFF.